The 26 T cell receptor beta chains in this list originate from one sample, sequenced in a study of technical replicates of blood from a handful of donors (dated by TCRdb to between 2016 and 2019). Library preparation employed the immunoSEQ multiplex PCR assay. Imported from immuneACCESS, the table was reduced by TCRdb to in-frame sequences with V and J called. These copies leave out some clones; in studies compared against another copy, an unresolved V gene accounts for under half, and the cause of the remainder is not known. In all, the sample holds about 83,000 clones, and about 92% of those were seen once. The ten largest clones take up 0.27% of the sample. Sequencing was carried out using T cells isolated from PBMCs. These receptors came from a human donor in good health.

This chain joins TRBV5-1 and TRBJ2-3, with a weak D call TRBD1 (8 bases). Germline lookup yields CDR1 SGHRS and CDR2 YFSETQ. CDR3 size: 16 residues. Trimming took off 4 bases at V and 1 base at J, with 16 bases between the two ends. The CDR3 loop is CASSPGQGGGTDTQYF. The CDR3 DNA is TGCGCCAGCAGCCCAGGACAGGGAGGGGGCACAGATACGCAGTATTTT.

V usage is TRBV7-2 and J usage is TRBJ2-7, with D uncertain. This CDR3 has 13 amino acids. Germline V gene sequence: CDR1 SGHTA, CDR2 FQGNSA. The ends were cut back, 1 base at V and 1 base at J, with 5 bases in the middle. For the CDR3, the DNA is TGTGCCAGCAGCTTAGACTCTTCCTACGAGCAGTACTTC. Its protein product is CASSLDSSYEQYF.

The CDR3 spells CAWSFLTDNSPLHF. The CDR3 region has the DNA TGTGCCTGGAGTTTCCTTACAGACAATTCACCCCTCCACTTT. V and J are TRBV30 and TRBJ1-6; D unclear. Trimming pared 2 bases from V and 7 bases from J, leaving 12 bases between. CDR1 and CDR2 from the germline V gene are GTSNPN and SVGIG (reference sequence). CDR3 length: 14 residues.

The chain couples TRBV5-3 to TRBJ2-5; 7 bases line up with TRBD1. TRBV5-3 is annotated as an ORF whose role is uncertain. The ends lost 2 bases at V and 4 bases at J; junction bases unmatched: 14. This CDR3 spans 17 amino acids. The DNA of the CDR3 is TGTGCCAGAAGCTTTCTTCGATTTTTTAGGACAGGAGAGACCCAGTACTTC. Residues: CARSFLRFFRTGETQYF.

This clone has just a few counts. This rearrangement joins TRBV7-9 to TRBJ2-3, with D possibly matching TRBD1 (6 bases). There are 18 residues in the CDR3. Trimming pared 2 bases from V and 6 bases from J, leaving 24 bases between. Per the germline V gene, CDR1 is SEHNR and CDR2 is FQNEAQ (reference sequence). The CDR3 loop is CASSLTLVSGTIMDTQYF. The CDR3 DNA follows: TGTGCCAGCAGCTTAACTCTCGTATCCGGGACAATTATGGATACGCAGTATTTT.

Comments on this clone: The identical CDR3 is also encoded by other nucleotide sequences in the sample. V usage is TRBV5-1 and J usage is TRBJ2-5, with 16 bases that match TRBD2. The CDR3 loop spans 17 amino acids. Trimming took 4 bases from V and 0 from J; bases not matched to a gene: 3. From germline, CDR1 is SGHRS and CDR2 YFSETQ. The CDR3: CASSPGLAGGYQETQYF. As DNA, the CDR3 is TGCGCCAGCAGCCCGGGACTAGCGGGAGGGTACCAAGAGACCCAGTACTTC.

This clone was counted between two and nine times. The chain recombines TRBV19 with TRBJ1-4; TRBD1 is a possible D gene (6 bases). Germline CDR1 is LNHDA and CDR2 is SQIVND (reference sequence). This CDR3 comprises 13 residues. With 7 bases removed from V and 15 bases from J, the gap between germline ends came to 21 bases. The CDR3 DNA reads TGTGCCAGTAATGGACGTGGTCGGCAGGGGATGTTTTTT. Its translation: CASNGRGRQGMFF.

This clone was detected only once. The V gene is TRBV7-2, the J gene TRBJ2-1; the D gene is possibly TRBD2 (6 bases). Germline lookup yields CDR1 SGHTA and CDR2 FQGNSA. The CDR3 has 13 amino acids. V was pared by 5 bases and J by 10 bases, with 15 bases between. The CDR3 loop is CASSPLAALEQFF. For the CDR3, the DNA is TGTGCCAGCAGCCCCTTAGCGGCCTTAGAGCAGTTCTTC.

J is TRBJ1-5 and V is TRBV6-5, with 9 bases identical to TRBD1. J was trimmed by 3 bases and V by 6 bases; bases with no gene match: 6. Germline V gene lookup returns CDR1 MNHEY and CDR2 SVGAGI. This CDR3 comprises 15 residues. The CDR3 region is CASRRDRENNQPQHF. In DNA form, the CDR3 reads TGTGCCAGCAGAAGGGACAGGGAGAACAATCAGCCCCAGCATTTT.

This rearrangement joins TRBV4-2 to TRBJ1-1; 8 bases match TRBD1. The CDR3 spans 16 residues. V was clipped by 1 base and J by 2 bases; unmatched bases: 6. The germline CDR1 and CDR2 sequences are LGHNA and YNFKEQ. The CDR3 coding sequence is TGTGCCAGCAGCCAAGGGCCACAGGGGGGAAACACTGAAGCTTTCTTT. It translates to CASSQGPQGGNTEAFF.

The CDR3 protein is CASSLRTSGRAKADTQYF. As DNA, the CDR3 is TGTGCCAGCAGCTTGAGGACTAGCGGGAGGGCCAAAGCAGATACGCAGTATTTT. This rearrangement joins TRBV5-6 to TRBJ2-3, with 15 positions matching TRBD2. V lost 1 base, J lost 4 bases, and 7 bases stayed unmatched. Germline values: CDR1 SGHDT, CDR2 YYEEEE. This CDR3 comprises 18 residues.

The table lists this clone with a count of one. This chain links TRBV4-1 with TRBJ2-2; D remains unclear. Trimming left V 4 bases short and J 2 bases short, with 8 bases between. The CDR3 consists of 14 residues. Germline V lookup: CDR1 MGHRA, CDR2 YSYEKL. The CDR3 DNA reads as TGCGCCAGCAGCCCGACACTTAACACCGGGGAGCTGTTTTTT. Amino acids: CASSPTLNTGELFF.

This clone is a singleton in its sample. The V gene is TRBV4-1, the J gene TRBJ2-7, with 14 positions matching TRBD2. This CDR3 comprises 18 residues. Trimming took 3 bases from V and 2 from J; bases not matched to a gene: 9. CDR1 and CDR2 (germline): MGHRA, YSYEKL. The CDR3 reads CASSQFGTSGSKAYEQYF. The CDR3 DNA sequence: TGCGCCAGCAGCCAGTTTGGGACTAGCGGGAGTAAAGCCTACGAGCAGTACTTC.

The CDR3 sequence is CASSHSGSGEQYF. CDR3 bases: TGTGCCAGCAGCCACTCGGGGTCAGGCGAGCAGTACTTC. The V gene is TRBV11-3, the J gene TRBJ2-7, with a weak D call TRBD2 (5 bases). The CDR3 totals 13 residues. The germline V gene encodes CDR1 SGHNT and CDR2 YENEEA. V was clipped by 5 bases and J by 6 bases, with 14 bases between them.

V gene TRBV7-9 combines with J gene TRBJ2-7; no clear D. The CDR3 is 12 residues long. The V gene's germline CDR1 is SEHNR and CDR2 FQNEAQ (reference sequence). V was cut by 1 base and J by 7 bases, with 8 bases left in between. The CDR3 is CASSLVSREQYF. CDR3 nucleotide sequence: TGTGCCAGCAGCTTAGTGTCCCGGGAGCAGTACTTC.

The V and J genes are TRBV18 and TRBJ1-2, with a weak D call TRBD1 (6 bases). The CDR3 runs 15 residues. Germline V lookup: CDR1 KGHSH, CDR2 LQKENI. V lost 3 bases and J lost 4, with 15 bases in between. Here the CDR3 reads CASSPSGQYSYGYTF. For the CDR3, the DNA is TGTGCCAGCTCACCTTCAGGACAGTATAGCTATGGCTACACCTTC.

The rearrangement joins TRBV29-1 to TRBJ1-2; weak D call: TRBD1 (6 bases). V lost 0 bases and J lost 4, with 6 bases in between. In germline, CDR1 is SQVTM, CDR2 ANQGSEA. This CDR3 region has 12 residues. CDR3 amino acids: CSVEEDSYGYTF. Here the CDR3 DNA reads TGCAGCGTTGAAGAGGACAGCTATGGCTACACCTTC.

The chain is built from TRBV19 and TRBJ2-5, with a weak D call TRBD1 (6 bases). This CDR3 has 13 amino acids. V was pared by 9 bases and J by 1 base, with 12 bases between. In germline, CDR1 is LNHDA, CDR2 SQIVND (reference sequence). The CDR3 here is CASTGNSQETQYF. For the CDR3, the DNA is TGTGCCAGCACAGGGAACTCCCAAGAGACCCAGTACTTC.

This clone was seen only once. This chain links TRBV5-1 with TRBJ1-1; D gene unclear. The CDR3 covers 14 residues. Trimming left V 4 bases short and J 2 bases short, with 12 bases between. Germline V CDR1 and CDR2: SGHRS, YFSETQ. The CDR3 protein is CASSPARRNTEAFF. CDR3 DNA: TGCGCCAGCAGCCCAGCGAGGAGAAACACTGAAGCTTTCTTT. Full variable domain (outside the CDR3, taken from reference TRBV5-1 and TRBJ1-1): KAGVTQTPRYLIKTRGQQVTLSCSPISGHRSVSWYQQTPGQGLQFLFEYFSETQRNKGNFPGRFSGRQFSNSRSEMNVSTLELGDSALYLCASSPARRNTEAFFGQGTRLTVV.

The V call is TRBV27, the J call TRBJ2-7, with D perhaps matching TRBD2 (5 bases). The CDR3 contains 14 residues. The V end was cut by 3 bases, the J end by 3 bases, with 12 bases between. Germline-derived CDR1 and CDR2 are MNHEY and SMNVEV (reference sequence). CDR3 sequence: CASSLSGSNYEQYF. CDR3 DNA: TGTGCCAGCAGTTTGTCGGGGTCTAACTACGAGCAGTACTTC.

This chain links TRBV5-4 with TRBJ2-3; TRBD2 matches at 12 bases. The CDR3 is 17 amino acids. CDR1 and CDR2 (germline): SGHNT, YYREEE (reference sequence). V was pared by 4 bases and J by 0 bases, with 6 bases of the junction left unmatched. The CDR3 region has the DNA TGTGCCAGCAGCGCGGGGACTAGCGGGTTCAGCACAGATACGCAGTATTTT. It encodes CASSAGTSGFSTDTQYF.

The V gene is TRBV19, the J gene TRBJ1-1; D gene uncertain. This CDR3 region has 14 residues. The V end lost 5 bases, the J end lost 5 bases, and 15 bases lay between the germline ends. Germline CDR1 is LNHDA and CDR2 is SQIVND (reference sequence). The CDR3 DNA is TGTGCCAGTAGTTACGGGCAGTCGGGGACTGAAGCTTTCTTT. This codes for CASSYGQSGTEAFF. Complete variable domain (other parts from reference TRBV19 and TRBJ1-1): DGGITQSPKYLFRKEGQNVTLSCEQNLNHDAMYWYRQDPGQGLRLIYYSQIVNDFQKGDIAEGYSVSREKKESFPLTVTSAQKNPTAFYLCASSYGQSGTEAFFGQGTRLTVV.

The chain combines TRBV25-1 with TRBJ2-6; D call uncertain. From germline, CDR1 is MGHDK and CDR2 SYGVNS. V was pared by 5 bases and J by 1 base, with 12 bases between. There are 16 residues in the CDR3. This chain's CDR3 is CASSTSPRSGANVLTF. CDR3 DNA: TGTGCCAGCAGTACCTCCCCCAGATCTGGGGCCAACGTCCTGACTTTC.

V and J are TRBV19 and TRBJ2-7; no clear D. V was pared by 0 bases and J by 5 bases, with 5 bases between. Germline V gene lookup returns CDR1 LNHDA and CDR2 SQIVND (reference sequence). The CDR3 spans 12 residues. The CDR3 reads CASSIEAHEQYF. The CDR3 DNA follows: TGTGCCAGTAGTATAGAGGCTCACGAGCAGTACTTC.

The chain employs TRBV11-2 and TRBJ2-5; 9 positions match TRBD1. V shed 3 bases, J shed 5 bases, and the junction held 13 bases outside the gene matches. Germline V gene data show CDR1 as SGHAT and CDR2 as FQNNGV. This CDR3 is 17 amino acids long. Here the CDR3 reads CASSFSNRTGDWETQYF. For the CDR3, the DNA is TGTGCCAGCAGCTTTTCCAACAGGACAGGGGACTGGGAGACCCAGTACTTC. Full variable domain (missing parts from reference TRBV11-2 and TRBJ2-5): EAGVAQSPRYKIIEKRQSVAFWCNPISGHATLYWYQQILGQGPKLLIQFQNNGVVDDSQLPKDRFSAERLKGVDSTLKIQPAKLEDSAVYLCASSFSNRTGDWETQYFGPGTRLLVL.

In its sample, this clone was seen once. This rearrangement joins TRBV2 to TRBJ2-1; perhaps TRBD1 as D (5 bases). The CDR3 loop spans 14 amino acids. V gave up 6 bases and J gave up 8 bases, with 17 bases separating them. Germline CDR1 SNHLY, CDR2 FYNNEI. CDR3 bases: TGTGCCAGCAGCCTGGGGCCCAACGCGGATGAGCAGTTCTTC. This gives the protein CASSLGPNADEQFF.